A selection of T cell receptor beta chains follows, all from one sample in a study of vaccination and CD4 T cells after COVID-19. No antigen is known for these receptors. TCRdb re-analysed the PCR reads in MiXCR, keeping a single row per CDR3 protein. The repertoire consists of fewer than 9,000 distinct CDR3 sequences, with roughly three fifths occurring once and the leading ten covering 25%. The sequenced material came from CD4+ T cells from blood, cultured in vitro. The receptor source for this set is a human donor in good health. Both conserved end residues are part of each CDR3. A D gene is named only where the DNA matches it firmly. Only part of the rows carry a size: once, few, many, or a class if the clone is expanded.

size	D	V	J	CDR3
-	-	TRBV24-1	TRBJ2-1	CATTGLLNEQFF
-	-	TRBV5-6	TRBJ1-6	CASSLDTVRSPLHF
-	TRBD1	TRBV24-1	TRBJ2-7	CATSDSWTGYEQYF
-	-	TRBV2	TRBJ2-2	CASSEAPGELFF
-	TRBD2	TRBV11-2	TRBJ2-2	CASSPRIAGGNTGELFF
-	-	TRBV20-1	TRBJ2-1	CSARDVAYYEQFF
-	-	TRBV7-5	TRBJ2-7	CISVSEADPADYEQYF
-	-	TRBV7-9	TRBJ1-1	CASSLSGANTEAFF
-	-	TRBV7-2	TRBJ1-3	CASSLGWRSGNTIYF
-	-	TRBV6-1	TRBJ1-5	CASTPGIRQPQHF
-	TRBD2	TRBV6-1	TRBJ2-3	CASSKLAGDTDTQYF
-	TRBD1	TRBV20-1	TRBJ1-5	CSAWDRGEYRGNQPQHF
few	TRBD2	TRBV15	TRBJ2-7	CATSRDLGLAGPKEQYF
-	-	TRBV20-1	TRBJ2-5	CSARGGETQYF
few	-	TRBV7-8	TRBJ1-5	CASSILGIGSNQPQHF
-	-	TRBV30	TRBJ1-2	CAWSAGPGYTF
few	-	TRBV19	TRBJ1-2	CASSPAGSRYGYTF
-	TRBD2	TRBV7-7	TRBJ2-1	CASSRLAEYNEQFF
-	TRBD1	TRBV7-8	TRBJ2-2	CASRGDRDRVLAGELFF
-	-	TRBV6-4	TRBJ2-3	CASSAQTSTDTQYF
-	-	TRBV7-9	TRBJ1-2	CASSSTRDADYGYTF
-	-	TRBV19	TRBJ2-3	CASSIAEGTYYWADTQYF
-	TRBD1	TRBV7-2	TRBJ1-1	CASSRNDREAFF
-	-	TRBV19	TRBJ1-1	CASRQTWSLWYTEAFF
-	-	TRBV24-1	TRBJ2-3	CATSDWAGDGTDTQYF
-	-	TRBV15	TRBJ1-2	CATSRAGINYGYTF
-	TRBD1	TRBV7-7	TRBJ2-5	CAVTGGQETQYF
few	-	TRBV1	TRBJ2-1	CTSSQNSGDYNEQFF
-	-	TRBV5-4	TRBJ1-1	CASSAKQSMSTEAFF
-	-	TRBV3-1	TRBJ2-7	CATDRQCLSYEQYF
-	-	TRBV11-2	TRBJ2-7	CASSSTGTPSYEQYF
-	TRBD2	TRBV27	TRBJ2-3	CASRGLAGEIRDTQYF
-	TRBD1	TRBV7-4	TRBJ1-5	CASSSSGQGQSESNQPQHF
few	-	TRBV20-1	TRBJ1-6	CSARRLSSSYNSPLHF
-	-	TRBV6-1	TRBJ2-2	CARTYGNTGELFF
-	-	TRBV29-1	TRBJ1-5	CSARAREGQPQHF
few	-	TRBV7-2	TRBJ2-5	CASSLAGGLGTQYF
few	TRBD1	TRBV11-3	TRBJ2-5	CASSLTTGGLKTQYF
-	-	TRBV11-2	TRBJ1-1	CASSLGGNTEAFF
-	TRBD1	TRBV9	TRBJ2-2	CASSVAGTGKRNTGELFF
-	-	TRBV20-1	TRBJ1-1	CSARDFNLRRNTEAFF
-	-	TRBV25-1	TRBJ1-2	CASSDSTYSNYGYTF
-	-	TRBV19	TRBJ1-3	CASSISQDIKAGNTIYF
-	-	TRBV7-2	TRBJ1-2	CASSSRTASSYGYTF
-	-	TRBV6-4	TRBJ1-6	CASSVEGFNSPLHF
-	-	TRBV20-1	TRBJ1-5	CSARGGSYSNQPQHF
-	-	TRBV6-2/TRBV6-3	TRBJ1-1	CASRLGTAEMNTEAFF